These 2 T cell receptor beta chains share one sample of origin, sequenced in a study of T cells in Graves' hyperthyroidism and ophthalmopathy. TCR beta CDR3 region amplification was performed from RNA transcripts. RT-PCR in the first round (using the HTBI primer set) targeted the TCR CDR3. Via MiXCR, TCRdb re-called the multiplex PCR reads, giving one row per CDR3 protein. The sample includes around 690,000 distinct CDR3 sequences, about 18% of them seen just once. The sample taken for sequencing was blood. The receptor source for this set is a man aged 45-65 years with Graves' hyperthyroidism.

In this sample, this clonotype turned up many times. This chain joins TRBV7-9 and TRBJ2-1; TRBD1 matches 7 bases. The CDR3 loop spans 13 amino acids. Per the germline V gene, CDR1 is SEHNR and CDR2 is FQNEAQ (reference sequence). The ends lost 1 base at V and 8 bases at J; junction bases unmatched: 2. The CDR3 bases are TGTGCCAGCAGCTTAGGAGGGGGCGATGAGCAGTTCTTC. As protein: CASSLGGGDEQFF. The full variable domain, with the rest looked up from reference TRBV7-9 and TRBJ2-1, is DTGVSQNPRHKITKRGQNVTFRCDPISEHNRLYWYRQTLGQGPEFLTYFQNEAQLEKSRLLSDRFSAERPKGSFSTLEIQRTEQGDSAMYLCASSLGGGDEQFFGPGTRLTVL.

This clonotype came up a few times. This chain uses TRBV29-1 with TRBJ2-3; D remains ambiguous. Germline CDR1 and CDR2: SQVTM and ANQGSEA. The ends were cut back, 1 base at V and 0 bases at J, with 2 bases in the middle. The CDR3 extends over 12 amino acids. CDR3 DNA sequence: TGCAGCGTTGAAGTTAGCACAGATACGCAGTATTTT. Protein: CSVEVSTDTQYF.